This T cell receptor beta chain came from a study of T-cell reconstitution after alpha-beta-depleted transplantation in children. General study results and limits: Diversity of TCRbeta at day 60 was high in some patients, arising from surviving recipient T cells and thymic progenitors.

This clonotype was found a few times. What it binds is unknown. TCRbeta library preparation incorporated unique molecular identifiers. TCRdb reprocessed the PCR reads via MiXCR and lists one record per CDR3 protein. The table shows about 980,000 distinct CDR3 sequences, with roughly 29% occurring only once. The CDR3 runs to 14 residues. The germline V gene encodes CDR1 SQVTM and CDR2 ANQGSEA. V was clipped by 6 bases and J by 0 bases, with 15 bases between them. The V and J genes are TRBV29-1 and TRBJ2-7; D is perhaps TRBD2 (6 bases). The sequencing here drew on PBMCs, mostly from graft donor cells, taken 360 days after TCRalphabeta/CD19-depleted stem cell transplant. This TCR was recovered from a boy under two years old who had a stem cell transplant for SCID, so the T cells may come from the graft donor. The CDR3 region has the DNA TGCAGCGTCGAACACGGGGGAAGCTCCTACGAGCAGTACTTC. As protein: CSVEHGGSSYEQYF.